This entry concerns a single T cell receptor beta chain. The target of this receptor is not known. No much larger clone is present one base from it, and per-base qualities are unavailable. This sample is part of a study of regulatory T cells in long-lasting Graves disease (dated by TCRdb to the early 2020s). Turning to the overall study: To count as having persistent Graves' disease, a patient had to have received antithyroid drug treatment for over 5 years with TSH receptor autoantibodies remaining persistently positive. A total of about 33 samples underwent TCR sequencing, from some 13 patients with persistent Graves' disease and some 20 patients with newly diagnosed Graves' disease. Antithyroid drugs had been taken for ten to twelve years on average by persistent Graves' disease patients in the clinical cohort. Persistent Graves' disease patients were compared with newly diagnosed Graves' disease patients by peripheral blood TCR sequencing and RNA sequencing. The study took place in China and was registered as a clinical trial. The paper as a whole reports these results and caveats: Compared with newly diagnosed patients, persistent Graves' disease patients had lower TCR Shannon entropy and fewer highly expanded clones, which suggests clonal expansion. More public clonotypes were shared among persistent patients (under 3,000) than among newly diagnosed patients (under 1,000). The study examined only peripheral blood because the primary lesion, thyroid tissue, could not be accessed. Sequencing and analysis were limited to the TCR beta chain. The small sample size was acknowledged by the authors as a limitation that may reduce accuracy.

Preparation of the library involved multiplex PCR. Reads for this sample came from an Illumina HiSeq 4000. iRepertoire HTBI primers and Arm-PCR amplification of CDR3 regions were used to construct TCR beta libraries. Before sequencing, the PCR products went through gel purification. The paper's processing steps were these. A total of 62 TRBV and some 15 TRBJ segments were identified across samples and were used for gene usage analysis of CDR3 amino acid clonotypes. Filtered high-quality paired reads were merged into contigs using COPE and FqMerger. Contigs were aligned with BLAST to IMGT TRBV, TRBD and TRBJ reference genes, and CDR3 was defined per IMGT. Highly expanded clones were defined as clonotypes with a frequency above 0.1%. Shannon entropy was used to measure repertoire diversity, and the Gini coefficient was used to measure V-J evenness. A clonotype was considered public if more than one individual shared it. TCRdb took the public reads, trimmed them with fastp at Q25, ran MiXCR for clone calling and kept in-frame beta chains. Identical CDR3 proteins give one entry, which carries the most common genes and DNA. The V and J calls and clone size come from TCRdb's table, not from the authors' own analysis. In this sample the table shows a few hundred thousand distinct CDR3 sequences, roughly 21% of which occur a single time. About 7% of the sample belongs to the ten largest clones.

The time point label, as the study defines it: persistent/refractory GD, antithyroid drugs over 5 years with positive TRAb. For both TCR sequencing and RNA sequencing, RNA was extracted from PBMCs in TRIzol. The diagnosis of Graves' disease was made according to American Thyroid Association guidelines. Patients were recruited from an endocrinology department in Xi'an, China. Each patient gave around 9.2 milliliters of peripheral blood, collected in an EDTA anticoagulant tube. Ficoll Paque Plus density gradient separation was used to isolate PBMCs, and no further T cell sorting was performed. An Agilent 2100 Bioanalyzer and agarose gel were used to check RNA quality, while a NanoDrop 2000 measured RNA concentration. Sequenced here: peripheral blood mononuclear cells (PBMCs), sampled when the disease was refractory, from a patient treated with antithyroid drugs. The source of this sequence is a female donor with Graves disease.

The bases read TGTGCCAGCAGCCCAACTACACCCTCCTACGAGCAGTACTTC. Its product reads: CASSPTTPSYEQYF. Recombination connected TRBV7-8 to TRBJ2-7; no D segment can be confidently identified. Between the V and J ends, shortened by 5 bases and 0 bases respectively, the junction contains 11 bases. The germline V gene gives CDR1 as SGHVS and CDR2 as FQNEAQ. Its CDR3 holds 14 amino acids, cysteine through phenylalanine. CDR3 DNA only is kept here, 42 bases in frame from base 1.